This TCR beta chain was identified in a study of cytomegalovirus exposure and HLA in healthy donors. The PCR was carried out with 60 Vbeta primers and 13 Jbeta primers. TCRdb's copy holds only in-frame clones and misses some; the assay was immunoSEQ multiplex PCR. The profile shows fewer than 200,000 clones, 80% to 90% of them singletons. V lost 2 bases and J 1 base, leaving 7 bases between the germline ends. The germline CDR1 and CDR2 sequences are LNHDA and SQIVND (reference sequence). This CDR3 is 14 amino acids long. Sequencing was carried out using PBMCs. The sequence came from a woman aged 18-29 years in good health and CMV-seronegative. The chain employs TRBV19 and TRBJ2-3; D unresolved. The CDR3 region has the DNA TGTGCCAGTAGTATATATGAGGGCACAGATACGCAGTATTTT. This sequence encodes CASSIYEGTDTQYF.